The sequence of this TCR beta chain was determined in a study of OX40 agonist ivuxolimab in advanced cancers. About the research overall: Ivuxolimab was delivered to patients intravenously every 2 weeks at doses spanning 0.01 to 10 mg/kg. Therapy given before enrollment (anti-PD-1, anti-PD-L1 or anti-CTLA-4) was allowed, and over 35% had some.

Study observations and caveats: Antigen specificity of clonally expanded peripheral T cells was not established.

The length of the CDR3 is 16 residues. From germline, CDR1 is SEHNR and CDR2 FQNEAQ (reference sequence). Trimming took 5 bases from V and 0 from J, leaving 13 bases between them. TCRdb keeps only in-frame clones here, not all; method: immunoSEQ multiplex PCR. The table shows 100,000 to 150,000 clones, with 90% to 95% occurring only once. Remarks on this clone: Its antigen is as yet unknown.

The clonotype originates from an adult with an advanced solid tumor such as melanoma, head and neck, liver or kidney cancer. Source: CD4+ or CD8+ T cells sorted from blood, taken in a trial of the OX40 agonist ivuxolimab. This sequence joins TRBV7-9 and TRBJ1-4, with D unclear. The CDR3 is CASSQRHQATNEKLFF. CDR3 coding DNA: TGTGCCAGCAGCCAACGACACCAGGCAACTAATGAAAAACTGTTTTTT.